The entry below describes one TCR beta chain. Its specificity is unknown. It may be a read error: a sequence one base away is much more abundant. The V gene's germline CDR1 is GTSNPN and CDR2 SVGIG (reference sequence). This CDR3 is built from 14 residues. V lost 0 bases to trimming and J lost 4 bases; unmatched junction nucleotides: 5. This record belongs to a study of human T cells and chemical hapten exposure. The time point here: patch test 1, 2 weeks after DPC sensitization. Stated treatment: therapeutic diphenylcyclopropenone sensitization with weekly scalp DPC. Study findings and constraints: DPC sensitization left the count of TCRs above 1 in 1000 unchanged. Compared to controls, expanded TCRs made significantly more large clusters of similar CDR3s.

TCRdb independently ran MiXCR on the RACE reads; one entry per CDR3 protein. The table has 300,000 to 450,000 distinct CDR3 sequences, 4.8% seen once. The source was whole blood, collected in connection with sensitization to the hapten diphenylcyclopropenone (DPC). The clonotype comes from a woman in her fifties or sixties with alopecia areata. Some clones in this sample may be carry-over from other donors' samples. This chain joins TRBV30 and TRBJ2-7; 8 bases line up with TRBD2. In nucleotides, the CDR3 is TGTGCCTGGAGTGTAACTAGCGGAGCATACGAGCAGTACTTC. It specifies CAWSVTSGAYEQYF.